These 16 T cell receptor beta chains were sequenced from one sample in a study of T-cell reconstitution after alpha-beta-depleted transplantation in children. During its preparation, the TCRbeta library received unique molecular identifiers. A single record per CDR3 protein comes from TCRdb applying MiXCR to the PCR reads. Of some 350,000 distinct CDR3 sequences listed, about 9.3% are singletons. The source was PBMCs from the stem cell graft donor, collected from the stem cell graft. Receptors were obtained from a human donor who donated a stem cell graft to a child with acute lymphoblastic leukemia.

The V and J genes are TRBV7-9 and TRBJ1-5, with 7 bases matching TRBD1. This CDR3 has 15 residues. Losses at the gene ends were 0 bases for V and 7 bases for J; bases not matched to a gene: 6. CDR1 is SEHNR and CDR2 is FQNEAQ in the germline V gene (reference sequence). The CDR3 sequence is CASSLAGDSGQPQHF. In nucleotides, the CDR3 is TGTGCCAGCAGCTTAGCGGGGGACAGCGGGCAGCCCCAGCATTTT. Using reference TRBV7-9 and TRBJ1-5 for the parts outside the CDR3, the full variable domain is DTGVSQNPRHKITKRGQNVTFRCDPISEHNRLYWYRQTLGQGPEFLTYFQNEAQLEKSRLLSDRFSAERPKGSFSTLEIQRTEQGDSAMYLCASSLAGDSGQPQHFGDGTRLSIL.

This clonotype was observed a handful of times. The chain joins TRBV5-1 to TRBJ2-7; D is ambiguous. The germline V gene encodes CDR1 SGHRS and CDR2 YFSETQ. The CDR3 loop spans 14 amino acids. V dropped 0 bases and J dropped 2 bases, with 9 bases sitting between them. CDR3 nucleotide sequence: TGCGCCAGCAGCTTGGAAGGGTATCCCTACGAGCAGTACTTC. This sequence encodes CASSLEGYPYEQYF.

The chain is built from TRBV4-2 and TRBJ1-2, with a possible D match to TRBD1 (5 bases). The ends were cut back, 2 bases at V and 3 bases at J, with 10 bases in the middle. The CDR3 runs to 14 residues. In germline, CDR1 is LGHNA, CDR2 YNFKEQ. The CDR3 bases are TGTGCCAGCAGCCAAAGGGGCGGGGACTATGGCTACACCTTC. It specifies CASSQRGGDYGYTF.

Only a few counts were recorded for this clonotype. The chain uses TRBV6-2 or TRBV6-3 and TRBJ2-7; a weak D match, TRBD2 (7 bases). The CDR3 is made up of 14 amino acids. Germline loops: CDR1 MNHEY, CDR2 SVGEGT. V dropped 7 bases and J dropped 4 bases, with 17 bases sitting between them. The CDR3 bases are TGTGCCAGCACCCTCCGGGGGGCCGGTTACGAGCAGTACTTC. Residues: CASTLRGAGYEQYF.

V and J are TRBV12-3 or TRBV12-4 and TRBJ1-2; tentative D call: TRBD1 (5 bases). V was pared by 1 base and J by 4 bases, with 16 bases between. The CDR3 loop spans 16 amino acids. As DNA, the CDR3 is TGTGCCAGCAGTTTAGATGGGGCCGGGATGATCTATGGCTACACCTTC. Protein product: CASSLDGAGMIYGYTF.

This clonotype was detected ten times or more. This chain connects TRBV9 to TRBJ2-3, with 8 positions matching TRBD2. With 4 bases clipped from V and 3 bases from J, the junction kept 13 bases outside the gene matches. This CDR3 region has 17 residues. CDR1 SGDLS and CDR2 YYNGEE come from the germline V gene. Here the CDR3 reads CASSYATRSGTTDTQYF. Written as DNA, the CDR3 is TGTGCCAGCAGCTACGCAACCCGTAGCGGGACTACAGATACGCAGTATTTT.

Only a few counts were recorded for this clonotype. The rearrangement links TRBV2 to TRBJ1-1, with 9 bases aligning to TRBD1. J lost 4 bases, V lost 5 bases, and 5 bases had no gene match. CDR3 length equals 14 residues. From germline, CDR1 is SNHLY and CDR2 FYNNEI. The CDR3 is CASSSGTGTTEAFF. Written as DNA, the CDR3 is TGTGCCAGCAGTAGCGGGACAGGGACCACTGAAGCTTTCTTT.

This clonotype was seen a handful of times. The chain employs TRBV10-3 and TRBJ2-7; D is possibly TRBD1 or TRBD2 (6 bases each). Germline V lookup: CDR1 ENHRY, CDR2 SYGVKD. Trimming cost V 3 bases and J 10 bases, with 10 bases left between them. The CDR3 contains 11 residues. The CDR3 loop is CAISEGGNQYF. The CDR3 nucleotides read TGTGCCATCAGTGAAGGGGGGAACCAGTACTTC.

This clonotype has just one count. This chain connects TRBV11-2 to TRBJ2-7; 12 positions agree with TRBD2. Germline CDR1 is SGHAT and CDR2 is FQNNGV. Germline trimming cut 2 bases from V and 4 bases from J; bases unmatched to any gene: 12. The CDR3 extends over 18 amino acids. CDR3 in amino acids: CASSLRPTSGSRSYEQYF. The DNA for the CDR3 is TGTGCCAGCAGCTTAAGGCCGACTAGCGGGAGTCGTTCGTACGAGCAGTACTTC. Variable domain in full (rest from reference TRBV11-2 and TRBJ2-7): EAGVAQSPRYKIIEKRQSVAFWCNPISGHATLYWYQQILGQGPKLLIQFQNNGVVDDSQLPKDRFSAERLKGVDSTLKIQPAKLEDSAVYLCASSLRPTSGSRSYEQYFGPGTRLTVT.

This clonotype came up a few times. The chain recombines TRBV7-6 with TRBJ2-1, with 12 bases aligning to TRBD2. Germline-derived CDR1 and CDR2 are SGHVS and FNYEAQ. This CDR3 has 15 residues. The V and J ends lost 2 bases and 9 bases, in that order; junction bases with no gene match: 5. The CDR3 DNA sequence: TGTGCCAGCAGCTTATCTCTAGCGGGAGGGGGTGAGCAGTTCTTC. Protein: CASSLSLAGGGEQFF.

This clonotype was observed a few times. This chain connects TRBV12-3 or TRBV12-4 to TRBJ2-1; possible D gene TRBD1, 5 bases. The ends were cut back, 8 bases at V and 6 bases at J, with 23 bases in the middle. The length of the CDR3 is 16 residues. For the CDR3, the DNA is TGTGCCAGCGCCATCCACCTTGGCAGGGTGGCCAATGAGCAGTTCTTC. As protein: CASAIHLGRVANEQFF.

This clonotype was counted ten times or more. The chain uses TRBV20-1 and TRBJ2-5; D possibly corresponds to TRBD1 (5 bases). Germline V gives CDR1 DFQATT, CDR2 SNEGSKA (reference sequence). Trimming pared 5 bases from V and 4 bases from J, leaving 14 bases between. This CDR3 region has 13 residues. The CDR3 sequence: CSAYFRDRETQYF. CDR3 bases: TGCAGTGCTTACTTCAGGGATCGAGAGACCCAGTACTTC.

The rearrangement joins TRBV12-3 or TRBV12-4 to TRBJ1-5; unclear D gene. The V end lost 3 bases, the J end lost 2 bases, and 8 bases lay between the germline ends. The CDR3 is 14 residues long. As DNA, the CDR3 is TGTGCCAGCAGTTTTGCTCAGGGCAATCAGCCCCAGCATTTT. Amino acid sequence: CASSFAQGNQPQHF.

The chain has TRBV7-2 and TRBJ1-4; 10 bases align to TRBD1. Germline trimming cut 5 bases from V and 6 bases from J; bases unmatched to any gene: 6. The CDR3 is made up of 15 amino acids. The germline V gene encodes CDR1 SGHTA and CDR2 FQGNSA. The CDR3 nucleotides are TGTGCCAGCAGCCGCACCGGGACAGGGGATGAAAAACTGTTTTTT. Its protein is CASSRTGTGDEKLFF. Full variable domain (remainder filled in from reference TRBV7-2 and TRBJ1-4): GAGVSQSPSNKVTEKGKDVELRCDPISGHTALYWYRQSLGQGLEFLIYFQGNSAPDKSGLPSDRFSAERTGGSVSTLTIQRTQQEDSAVYLCASSRTGTGDEKLFFGSGTQLSVL.

The rearrangement joins TRBV20-1 to TRBJ2-1; 11 bases line up with TRBD2. The CDR3 runs 14 residues. The J segment lost 4 bases and the V segment lost 6 bases, leaving 5 bases of the junction unmatched. Germline lookup yields CDR1 DFQATT and CDR2 SNEGSKA (reference sequence). The CDR3 DNA reads TGCAGTGCCTGGGGACTAGCGGCTTACAATGAGCAGTTCTTC. It yields the protein CSAWGLAAYNEQFF.

This chain connects TRBV28 to TRBJ2-5; a possible D gene is TRBD1 (6 bases). Germline V gene lookup returns CDR1 MDHEN and CDR2 SYDVKM. With 9 bases removed from V and 1 base from J, the gap between germline ends came to 15 bases. The CDR3 has 14 residues. CDR3 protein: CASKPQGTQETQYF. CDR3 DNA: TGTGCCAGTAAGCCACAGGGAACCCAAGAGACCCAGTACTTC.